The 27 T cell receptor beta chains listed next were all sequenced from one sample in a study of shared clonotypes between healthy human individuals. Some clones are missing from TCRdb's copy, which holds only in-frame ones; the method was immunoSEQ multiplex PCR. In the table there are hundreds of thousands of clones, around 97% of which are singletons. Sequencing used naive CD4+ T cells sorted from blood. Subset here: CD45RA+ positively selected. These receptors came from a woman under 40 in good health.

The CDR3, as DNA: TGTGCCAGCAGCCTCCGACTAGCGGCTATTCGGGAGACCCAGTACTTC. Protein sequence: CASSLRLAAIRETQYF. The chain uses TRBV5-6 and TRBJ2-5, with TRBD2 matching 9 bases. Looked up from germline, CDR1 is SGHDT and CDR2 is YYEEEE. V gave up 4 bases and J gave up 5 bases; unmatched junction bases: 12. CDR3 length: 16 amino acids.

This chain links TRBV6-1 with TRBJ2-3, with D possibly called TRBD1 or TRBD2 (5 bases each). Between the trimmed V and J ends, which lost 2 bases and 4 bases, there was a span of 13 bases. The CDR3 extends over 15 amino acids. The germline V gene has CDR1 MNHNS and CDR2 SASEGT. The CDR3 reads CASSEPPTGPDTQYF. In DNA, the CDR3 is TGTGCCAGCAGTGAACCGCCGACGGGGCCAGATACGCAGTATTTT.

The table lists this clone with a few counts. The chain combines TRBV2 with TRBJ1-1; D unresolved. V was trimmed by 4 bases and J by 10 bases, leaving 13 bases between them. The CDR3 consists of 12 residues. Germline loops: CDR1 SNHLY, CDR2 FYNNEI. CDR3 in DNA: TGTGCCAGCAGTGTGCTCGTTCGGGGAGCTTTCTTT. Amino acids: CASSVLVRGAFF.

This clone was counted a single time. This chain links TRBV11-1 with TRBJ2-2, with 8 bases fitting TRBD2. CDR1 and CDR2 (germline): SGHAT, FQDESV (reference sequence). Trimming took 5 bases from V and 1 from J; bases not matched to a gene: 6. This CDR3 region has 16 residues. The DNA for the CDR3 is TGTGCCAGCAGCGTGGGACTAGTCCTGAACACCGGGGAGCTGTTTTTT. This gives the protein CASSVGLVLNTGELFF.

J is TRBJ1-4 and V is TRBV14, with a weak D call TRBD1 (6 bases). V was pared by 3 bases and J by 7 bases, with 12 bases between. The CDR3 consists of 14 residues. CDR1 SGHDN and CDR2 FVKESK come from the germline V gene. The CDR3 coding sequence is TGTGCCAGCAGCCAGGGGGGGGCCGGTGAAAAACTGTTTTTT. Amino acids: CASSQGGAGEKLFF. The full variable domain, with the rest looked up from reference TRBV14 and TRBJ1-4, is EAGVTQFPSHSVIEKGQTVTLRCDPISGHDNLYWYRRVMGKEIKFLLHFVKESKQDESGMPNNRFLAERTGGTYSTLKVQPAELEDSGVYFCASSQGGAGEKLFFGSGTQLSVL.

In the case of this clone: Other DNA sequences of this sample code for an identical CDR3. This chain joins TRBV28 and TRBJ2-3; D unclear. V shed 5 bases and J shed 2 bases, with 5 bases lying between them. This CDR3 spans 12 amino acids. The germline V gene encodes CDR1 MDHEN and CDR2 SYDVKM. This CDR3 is CASSVTTDTQYF. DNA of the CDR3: TGTGCCAGCAGTGTAACCACAGATACGCAGTATTTT.

The CDR3, as DNA: TGCGCCAGCAGCCACCCCCCGGGCAGGGATAGAAACACCATATATTTT. It is translated as CASSHPPGRDRNTIYF. The rearrangement joins TRBV4-1 to TRBJ1-3, with TRBD1 as a possible D gene (5 bases). V was cut by 3 bases and J by 5 bases, with 17 bases left in between. Germline V gene sequence: CDR1 MGHRA, CDR2 YSYEKL. The CDR3 totals 16 residues.

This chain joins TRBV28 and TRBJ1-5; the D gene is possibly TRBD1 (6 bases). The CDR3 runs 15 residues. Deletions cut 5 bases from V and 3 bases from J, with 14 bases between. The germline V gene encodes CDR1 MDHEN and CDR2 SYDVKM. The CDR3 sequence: CASSQGGSYNQPQHF. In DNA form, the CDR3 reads TGTGCCAGCAGTCAAGGGGGGTCCTACAATCAGCCCCAGCATTTT.

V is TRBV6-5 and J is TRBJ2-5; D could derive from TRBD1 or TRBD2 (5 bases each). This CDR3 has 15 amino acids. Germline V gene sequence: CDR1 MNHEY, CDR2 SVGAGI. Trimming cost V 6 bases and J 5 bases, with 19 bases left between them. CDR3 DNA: TGTGCCAGCAGGAGGGGACCGGGACGGGCGGAGACCCAGTACTTC. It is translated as CASRRGPGRAETQYF.

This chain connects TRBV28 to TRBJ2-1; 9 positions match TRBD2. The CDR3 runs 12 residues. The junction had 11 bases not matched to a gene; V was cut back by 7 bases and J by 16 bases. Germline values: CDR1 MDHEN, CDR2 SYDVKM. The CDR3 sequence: CASTKGGRAGFF. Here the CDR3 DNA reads TGTGCCAGCACAAAGGGCGGGAGGGCCGGCTTCTTC.

The CDR3 reads CASSGPGDPTSNQPQHF. CDR3 nucleotide sequence: TGTGCCAGCAGTGGGCCGGGGGACCCAACTAGCAATCAGCCCCAGCATTTT. V is TRBV28 and J is TRBJ1-5, with D maybe TRBD1 (5 bases). Germline V CDR1 and CDR2: MDHEN, SYDVKM. V shed 5 bases and J shed 0 bases, with 17 bases lying between them. This CDR3 comprises 17 residues. The full variable domain, with the rest looked up from reference TRBV28 and TRBJ1-5, is DVKVTQSSRYLVKRTGEKVFLECVQDMDHENMFWYRQDPGLGLRLIYFSYDVKMKEKGDIPEGYSVSREKKERFSLILESASTNQTSMYLCASSGPGDPTSNQPQHFGDGTRLSIL.

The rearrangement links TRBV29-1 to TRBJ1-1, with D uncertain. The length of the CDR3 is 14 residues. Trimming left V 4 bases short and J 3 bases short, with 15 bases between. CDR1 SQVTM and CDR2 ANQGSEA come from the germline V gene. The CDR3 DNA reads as TGCAGCGTTGTGCTTCTTGGGGAGGACACTGAAGCTTTCTTT. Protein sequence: CSVVLLGEDTEAFF. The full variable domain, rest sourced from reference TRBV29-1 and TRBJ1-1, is SAVISQKPSRDICQRGTSLTIQCQVDSQVTMMFWYRQQPGQSLTLIATANQGSEATYESGFVIDKFPISRPNLTFSTLTVSNMSPEDSSIYLCSVVLLGEDTEAFFGQGTRLTVV.

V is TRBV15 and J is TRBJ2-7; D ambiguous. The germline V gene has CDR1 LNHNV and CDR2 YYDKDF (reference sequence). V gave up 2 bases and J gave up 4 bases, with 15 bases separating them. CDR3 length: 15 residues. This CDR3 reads CATSRTKGGRYEQYF. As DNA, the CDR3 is TGTGCCACCAGCAGAACTAAAGGTGGGCGTTACGAGCAGTACTTC. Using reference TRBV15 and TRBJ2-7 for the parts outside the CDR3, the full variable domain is DAMVIQNPRYQVTQFGKPVTLSCSQTLNHNVMYWYQQKSSQAPKLLFHYYDKDFNNEADTPDNFQSRRPNTSFCFLDIRSPGLGDTAMYLCATSRTKGGRYEQYFGPGTRLTVT.

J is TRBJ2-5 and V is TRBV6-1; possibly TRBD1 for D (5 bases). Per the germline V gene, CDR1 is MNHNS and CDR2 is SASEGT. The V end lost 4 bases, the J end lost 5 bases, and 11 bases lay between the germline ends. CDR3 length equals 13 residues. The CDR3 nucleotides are TGTGCCAGCAGTGGGACACCCGGGGAGACCCAGTACTTC. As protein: CASSGTPGETQYF.

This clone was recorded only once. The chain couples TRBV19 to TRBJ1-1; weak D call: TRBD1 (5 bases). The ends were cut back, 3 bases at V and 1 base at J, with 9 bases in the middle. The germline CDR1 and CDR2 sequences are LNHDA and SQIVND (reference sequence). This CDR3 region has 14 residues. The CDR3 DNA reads TGTGCCAGTAGTATTGGGGCAGGGAACACTGAAGCTTTCTTT. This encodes CASSIGAGNTEAFF.

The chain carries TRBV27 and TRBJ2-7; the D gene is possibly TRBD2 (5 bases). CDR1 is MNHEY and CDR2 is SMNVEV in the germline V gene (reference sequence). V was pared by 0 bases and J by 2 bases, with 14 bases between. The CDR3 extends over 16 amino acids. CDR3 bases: TGTGCCAGCAGTTTATCTCCCCCTAGCTCCGCCTACGAGCAGTACTTC. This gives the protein CASSLSPPSSAYEQYF.

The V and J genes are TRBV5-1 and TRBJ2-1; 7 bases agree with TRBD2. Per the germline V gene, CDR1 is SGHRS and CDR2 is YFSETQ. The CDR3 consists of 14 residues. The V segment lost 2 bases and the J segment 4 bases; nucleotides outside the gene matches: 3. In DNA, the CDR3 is TGCGCCAGCAGCTTAGGGGAGGGGTACAATGAGCAGTTCTTC. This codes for CASSLGEGYNEQFF.

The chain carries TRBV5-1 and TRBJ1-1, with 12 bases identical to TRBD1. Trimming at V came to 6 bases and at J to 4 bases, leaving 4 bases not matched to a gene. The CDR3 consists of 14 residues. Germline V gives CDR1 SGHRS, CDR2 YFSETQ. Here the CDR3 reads CASMGQGAGTEAFF. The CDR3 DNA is TGCGCCAGCATGGGACAGGGGGCTGGCACTGAAGCTTTCTTT.

CDR3 protein: CASRYPGAKNIQYF. CDR3 nucleotides: TGTGCCAGTCGCTACCCGGGGGCCAAAAACATTCAGTACTTC. V gene TRBV18 combines with J gene TRBJ2-4; possible D gene TRBD2, 5 bases. CDR1 and CDR2 (germline): KGHSH, LQKENI. The CDR3 loop spans 14 amino acids. V dropped 9 bases and J dropped 1 base, with 13 bases sitting between them.

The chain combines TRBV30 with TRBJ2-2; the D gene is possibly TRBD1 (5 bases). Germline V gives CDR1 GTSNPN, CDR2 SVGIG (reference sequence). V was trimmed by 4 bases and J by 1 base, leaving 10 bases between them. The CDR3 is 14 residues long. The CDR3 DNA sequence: TGTGCCTGGAACCGACAGATGAACACCGGGGAGCTGTTTTTT. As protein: CAWNRQMNTGELFF. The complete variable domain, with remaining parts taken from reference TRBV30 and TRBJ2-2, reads SQTIHQWPATLVQPVGSPLSLECTVEGTSNPNLYWYRQAAGRGLQLLFYSVGIGQISSEVPQNLSASRPQDRQFILSSKKLLLSDSGFYLCAWNRQMNTGELFFGEGSRLTVL.

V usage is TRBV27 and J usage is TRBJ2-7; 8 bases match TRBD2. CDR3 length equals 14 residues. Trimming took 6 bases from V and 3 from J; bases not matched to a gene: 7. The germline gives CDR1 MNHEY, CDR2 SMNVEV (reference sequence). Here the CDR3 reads CASSRGLVVYEQYF. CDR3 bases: TGTGCCAGCAGCCGGGGACTAGTGGTCTACGAGCAGTACTTC.

The CDR3 DNA reads TGCGCCAGCAGCCTTACCCCCCTCTACGAGCAGTACTTC. This codes for CASSLTPLYEQYF. The rearrangement links TRBV4-1 to TRBJ2-7, with no clear D. With 4 bases removed from V and 3 bases from J, the gap between germline ends came to 10 bases. The germline V gene has CDR1 MGHRA and CDR2 YSYEKL. The CDR3 consists of 13 residues.

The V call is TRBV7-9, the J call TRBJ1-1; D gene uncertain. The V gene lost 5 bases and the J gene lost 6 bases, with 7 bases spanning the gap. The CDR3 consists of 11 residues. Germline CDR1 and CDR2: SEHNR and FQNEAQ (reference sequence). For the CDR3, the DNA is TGTGCCAGCAGCCGCGAGGCTGAAGCTTTCTTT. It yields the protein CASSREAEAFF.

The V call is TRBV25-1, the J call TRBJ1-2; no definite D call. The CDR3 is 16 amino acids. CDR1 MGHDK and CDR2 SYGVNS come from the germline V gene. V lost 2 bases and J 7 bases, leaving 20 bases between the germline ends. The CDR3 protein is CASSEGRVGRAFGYTF. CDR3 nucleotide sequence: TGTGCCAGCAGTGAAGGGCGGGTGGGAAGAGCGTTTGGCTACACCTTC.

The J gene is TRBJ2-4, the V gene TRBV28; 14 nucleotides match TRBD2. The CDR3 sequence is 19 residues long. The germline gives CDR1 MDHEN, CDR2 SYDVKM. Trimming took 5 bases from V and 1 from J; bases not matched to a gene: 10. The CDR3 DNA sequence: TGTGCCAGCAGTGCCGCCGGGACTAGCGGGAGCTGGGCCAAAAACATTCAGTACTTC. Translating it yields CASSAAGTSGSWAKNIQYF.

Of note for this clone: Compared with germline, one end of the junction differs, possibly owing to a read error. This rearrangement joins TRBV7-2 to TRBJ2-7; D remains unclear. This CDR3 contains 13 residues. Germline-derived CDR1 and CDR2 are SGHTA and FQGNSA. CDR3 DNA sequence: TGTGCCAGCAGCCAAGGACGGCCCTACGGGCAGTACTTC. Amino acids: CASSQGRPYGQYF.

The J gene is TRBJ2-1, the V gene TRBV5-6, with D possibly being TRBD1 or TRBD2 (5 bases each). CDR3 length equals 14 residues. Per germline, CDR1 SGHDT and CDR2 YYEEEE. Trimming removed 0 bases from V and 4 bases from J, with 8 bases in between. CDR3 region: CASSLGGIYNEQFF. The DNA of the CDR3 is TGTGCCAGCAGCTTGGGGGGGATTTACAATGAGCAGTTCTTC.